The rows below give T cell receptor beta chains drawn from one sample of a study of CD8 T cells in ankylosing spondylitis. TCRdb redid the calling of the 5' RACE reads with MiXCR, one entry per CDR3 protein. The sample gives almost 30,000 distinct CDR3 sequences, around 5% of which show up once; approximately 1.7% is in the top ten. Sequenced sample: blood, either unsorted or a sorted T cell fraction (not recorded which). These receptors were collected from a female donor with ankylosing spondylitis or in good health (not recorded which). Both conserved end residues are part of each CDR3.

>TRBV9|16
CASSVAPLVNTGELFF
>TRBV9|15
CASSVVGGVSVEQFF
>TRBV9|13
CASSVDATETQYF
>TRBV9|16
CASSPPGVAGAHEQFF
>TRBV9|19
CASSGPGTSGGPGYNEQFF
>TRBV9|14
CASSGTLSSDTQYF
>TRBV9|14
CASSVEGVPEKLFF
>TRBV9|15
CASSVVGTSGDEQFF
>TRBV9|16
CASSVGEGASGNTIYF
>TRBV9|15
CASSVDSSSNTEAFF
>TRBV15|18
CATSRGESTASSNQPQHF
>TRBV9|15
CASSPRQENNSPLHF
>TRBV9|15
CASSVDEDRRREQFF
>TRBV12-3/TRBV12-4|15
CASSSYPDRAETQYF
>TRBV9|18
CASSVVGLGAGGSDTQYF
>TRBV9|17
CASSVGGPAKKGDTQYF
>TRBV9|14
CASSVGPKNTEAFF
>TRBV9|16
CASSPHPTGGNGEQFF
>TRBV21-1|14
CASSKASGVQPQHF
>TRBV9|15
CASSVGGDERYEQYF
>TRBV9|13
CASSVAGGNEQFF
>TRBV9|16
CASSAGGALAKNIQYF